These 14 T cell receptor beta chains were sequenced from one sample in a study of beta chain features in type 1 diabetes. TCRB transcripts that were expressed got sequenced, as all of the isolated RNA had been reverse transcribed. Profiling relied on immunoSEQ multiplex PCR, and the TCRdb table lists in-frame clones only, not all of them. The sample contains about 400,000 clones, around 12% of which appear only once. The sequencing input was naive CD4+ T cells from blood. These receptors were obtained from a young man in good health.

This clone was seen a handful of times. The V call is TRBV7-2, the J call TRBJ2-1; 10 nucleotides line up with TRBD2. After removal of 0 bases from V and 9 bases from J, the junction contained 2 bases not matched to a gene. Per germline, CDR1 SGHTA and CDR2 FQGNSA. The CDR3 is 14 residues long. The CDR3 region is CASSLAGTSVEQFF. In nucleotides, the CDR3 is TGTGCCAGCAGCTTAGCGGGGACTAGCGTTGAGCAGTTCTTC.

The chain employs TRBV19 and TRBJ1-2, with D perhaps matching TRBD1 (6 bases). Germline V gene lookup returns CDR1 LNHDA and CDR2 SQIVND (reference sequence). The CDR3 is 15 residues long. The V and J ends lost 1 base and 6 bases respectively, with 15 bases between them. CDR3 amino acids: CASSIASYRADGYTF. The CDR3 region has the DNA TGTGCCAGTAGTATAGCTTCGTACAGGGCGGATGGCTACACCTTC.

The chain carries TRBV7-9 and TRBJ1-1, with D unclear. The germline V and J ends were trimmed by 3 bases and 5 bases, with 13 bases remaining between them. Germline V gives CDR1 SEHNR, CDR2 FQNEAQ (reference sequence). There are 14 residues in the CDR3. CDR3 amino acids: CASSFTRRSTEAFF. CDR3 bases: TGTGCCAGCAGCTTCACGAGGAGGAGTACTGAAGCTTTCTTT. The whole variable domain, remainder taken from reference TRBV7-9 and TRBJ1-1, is DTGVSQNPRHKITKRGQNVTFRCDPISEHNRLYWYRQTLGQGPEFLTYFQNEAQLEKSRLLSDRFSAERPKGSFSTLEIQRTEQGDSAMYLCASSFTRRSTEAFFGQGTRLTVV.

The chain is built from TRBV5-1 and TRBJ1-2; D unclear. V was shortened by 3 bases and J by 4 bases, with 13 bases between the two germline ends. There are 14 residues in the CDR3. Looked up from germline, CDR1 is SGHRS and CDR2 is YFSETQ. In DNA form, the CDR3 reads TGCGCCAGCAGCTCAAAGAGGCAAGGCTATGGCTACACCTTC. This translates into CASSSKRQGYGYTF.

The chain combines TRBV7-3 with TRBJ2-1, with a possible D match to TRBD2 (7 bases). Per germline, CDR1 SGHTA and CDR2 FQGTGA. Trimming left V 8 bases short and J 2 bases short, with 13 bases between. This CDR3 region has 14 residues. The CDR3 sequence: CASATGGPYNEQFF. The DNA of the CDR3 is TGTGCCAGCGCAACCGGGGGGCCCTACAATGAGCAGTTCTTC.

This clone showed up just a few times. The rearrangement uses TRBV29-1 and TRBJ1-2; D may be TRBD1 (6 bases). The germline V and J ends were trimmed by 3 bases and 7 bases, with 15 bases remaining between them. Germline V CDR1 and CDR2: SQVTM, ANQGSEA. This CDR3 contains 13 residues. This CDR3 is CSVDRGVLFGYTF. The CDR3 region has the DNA TGCAGCGTTGACAGGGGAGTGCTCTTTGGCTACACCTTC.

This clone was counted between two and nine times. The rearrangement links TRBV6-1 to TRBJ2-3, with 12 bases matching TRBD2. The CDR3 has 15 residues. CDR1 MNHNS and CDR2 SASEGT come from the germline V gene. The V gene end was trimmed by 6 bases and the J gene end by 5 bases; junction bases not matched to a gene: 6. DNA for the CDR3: TGTGCCAGCAGAGGCGGACTAGCGGGGATAGATACGCAGTATTTT. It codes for CASRGGLAGIDTQYF.

CDR3 in DNA: TGCAGCGTTGAAAGACAGGGTTCCACTGAAGCTTTCTTT. The encoded protein is CSVERQGSTEAFF. This sequence joins TRBV29-1 and TRBJ1-1, with TRBD1 matching 7 bases. Per germline, CDR1 SQVTM and CDR2 ANQGSEA. V lost 2 bases, J lost 4 bases, and 4 bases stayed unmatched. The CDR3 extends over 13 amino acids. The whole variable domain, filled in from reference TRBV29-1 and TRBJ1-1, reads SAVISQKPSRDICQRGTSLTIQCQVDSQVTMMFWYRQQPGQSLTLIATANQGSEATYESGFVIDKFPISRPNLTFSTLTVSNMSPEDSSIYLCSVERQGSTEAFFGQGTRLTVV.

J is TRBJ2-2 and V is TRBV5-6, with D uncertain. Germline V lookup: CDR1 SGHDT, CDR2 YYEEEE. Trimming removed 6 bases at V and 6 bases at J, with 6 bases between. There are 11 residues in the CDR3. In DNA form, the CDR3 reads TGTGCCAGCACCGTTGCCGGGGAGCTGTTTTTT. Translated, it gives CASTVAGELFF.

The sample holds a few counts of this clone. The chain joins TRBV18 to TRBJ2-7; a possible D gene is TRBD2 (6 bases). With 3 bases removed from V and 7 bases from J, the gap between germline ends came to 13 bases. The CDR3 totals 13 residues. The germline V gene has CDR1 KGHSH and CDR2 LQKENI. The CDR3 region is CASSPGLEGEQYF. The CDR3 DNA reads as TGTGCCAGCTCACCGGGATTGGAGGGGGAGCAGTACTTC.

The chain's CDR3 is CASSRLAGVIHNEQFF. DNA for the CDR3: TGTGCCAGCAGCAGACTAGCGGGAGTAATCCACAATGAGCAGTTCTTC. The V gene is TRBV5-4, the J gene TRBJ2-1; 12 bases agree with TRBD2. The V gene end was trimmed by 4 bases and the J gene end by 5 bases; junction bases not matched to a gene: 7. Per germline, CDR1 SGHNT and CDR2 YYREEE (reference sequence). This CDR3 has 16 amino acids.

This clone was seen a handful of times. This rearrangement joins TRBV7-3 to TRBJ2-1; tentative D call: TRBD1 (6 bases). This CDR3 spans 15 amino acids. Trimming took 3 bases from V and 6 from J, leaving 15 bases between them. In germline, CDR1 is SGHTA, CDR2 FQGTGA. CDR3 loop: CASSFQGRLGNEQFF. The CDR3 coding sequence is TGTGCCAGCAGCTTCCAGGGGAGATTGGGCAATGAGCAGTTCTTC.

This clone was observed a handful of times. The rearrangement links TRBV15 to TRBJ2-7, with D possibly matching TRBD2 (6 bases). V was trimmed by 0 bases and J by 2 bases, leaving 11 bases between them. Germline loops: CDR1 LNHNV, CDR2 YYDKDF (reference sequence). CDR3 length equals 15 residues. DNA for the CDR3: TGTGCCACCAGCAGAGATCGGGGGAAGACCTACGAGCAGTACTTC. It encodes CATSRDRGKTYEQYF.

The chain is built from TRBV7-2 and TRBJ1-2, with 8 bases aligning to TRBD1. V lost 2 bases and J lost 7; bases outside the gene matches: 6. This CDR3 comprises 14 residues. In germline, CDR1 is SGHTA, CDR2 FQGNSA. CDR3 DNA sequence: TGTGCCAGCAGCTTATTAGGGACAGGTTTTGGCTACACCTTC. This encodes CASSLLGTGFGYTF.